One and the same sample provided the 8 T cell receptor beta chains below, sequenced in a study of cytomegalovirus exposure and HLA in healthy donors. The primer mix had 60 Vbeta and 13 Jbeta primers. Assay: immunoSEQ multiplex PCR; the TCRdb copy retains only in-frame clones and omits some. This repertoire shows 150,000 or so clones, about 83% found once; its top ten account for around 4.1%. The sequencing sample was made of PBMCs. The receptors stem from a woman aged 40 to 50 in good health and CMV-seronegative.

The V call is TRBV7-9, the J call TRBJ2-7, with TRBD2 as a possible D gene (5 bases). CDR3 length equals 11 residues. Germline V CDR1 and CDR2: SEHNR, FQNEAQ (reference sequence). The ends were cut back, 10 bases at V and 5 bases at J, with 12 bases in the middle. The CDR3 DNA sequence: TGTGCCATCCCCAAGGAGGACGAGCAGTACTTC. Its protein is CAIPKEDEQYF. Full variable domain (outside the CDR3, taken from reference TRBV7-9 and TRBJ2-7): DTGVSQNPRHKITKRGQNVTFRCDPISEHNRLYWYRQTLGQGPEFLTYFQNEAQLEKSRLLSDRFSAERPKGSFSTLEIQRTEQGDSAMYLCAIPKEDEQYFGPGTRLTVT.

This clone appeared a few times. The chain carries TRBV10-3 and TRBJ1-1; D perhaps matches TRBD1 (6 bases). V gave up 6 bases and J gave up 6 bases, with 17 bases separating them. The CDR3 spans 14 residues. In germline, CDR1 is ENHRY, CDR2 SYGVKD. The CDR3 spells CAIRTTGNLPEAFF. CDR3 DNA: TGTGCCATCAGAACGACAGGAAACCTCCCTGAAGCTTTCTTT.

The chain recombines TRBV4-1 with TRBJ1-2, with unresolved D. Germline CDR1 is MGHRA and CDR2 is YSYEKL. The CDR3 is made up of 16 amino acids. The ends were cut back, 1 base at V and 3 bases at J, with 15 bases in the middle. CDR3 DNA: TGCGCCAGCAGCCAAGGTTGGGCAGAGTATTACTATGGCTACACCTTC. This codes for CASSQGWAEYYYGYTF.

V is TRBV5-1 and J is TRBJ1-5; 7 nucleotides line up with TRBD1. J lost 4 bases, V lost 4 bases, and 5 bases had no gene match. Germline V CDR1 and CDR2: SGHRS, YFSETQ. The CDR3 sequence is 14 residues long. The CDR3 sequence: CASSEGTANQPQHF. The CDR3 DNA is TGCGCCAGCAGCGAGGGGACAGCTAATCAGCCCCAGCATTTT.

This chain connects TRBV29-1 to TRBJ1-2; 7 nucleotides align to TRBD1. The V and J ends lost 7 bases and 2 bases, in that order; junction bases with no gene match: 4. The germline V gene encodes CDR1 SQVTM and CDR2 ANQGSEA. This CDR3 has 12 residues. The CDR3 spells CSGGTANYGYTF. In DNA, the CDR3 is TGCAGCGGGGGGACAGCCAACTATGGCTACACCTTC.

The rearrangement links TRBV28 to TRBJ1-2, with TRBD1 matching 12 bases. V was clipped by 3 bases and J by 7 bases; unmatched bases: 9. This CDR3 region has 16 residues. The V gene's germline CDR1 is MDHEN and CDR2 SYDVKM. The CDR3: CASSLPPGQGALGYTF. CDR3 in DNA: TGTGCCAGCAGTTTGCCCCCGGGACAGGGGGCGCTTGGCTACACCTTC.

This CDR3 reads CAVGAERNQPQHF. CDR3 in DNA: TGTGCCGTAGGGGCCGAGCGTAATCAGCCCCAGCATTTT. This chain joins TRBV6-1 and TRBJ1-5; D is perhaps TRBD1 (5 bases). The V and J ends lost 11 bases and 4 bases respectively, with 15 bases between them. The CDR3 sequence is 13 residues long. Germline V gene lookup returns CDR1 MNHNS and CDR2 SASEGT.

V usage is TRBV2 and J usage is TRBJ1-4; the match to TRBD1 covers 7 bases. V was pared by 6 bases and J by 7 bases, with 8 bases of the junction left unmatched. The CDR3 totals 14 residues. In germline, CDR1 is SNHLY, CDR2 FYNNEI. The CDR3 region is CASSETGVSEKLFF. CDR3 sequence (DNA): TGTGCCAGCAGCGAAACAGGGGTCTCTGAAAAACTGTTTTTT.